Shown below are 27 T cell receptor beta chains from a single sample sequenced in a study of identifying expanded T cells in peripheral blood. Measured with immunoSEQ multiplex PCR; TCRdb has only the in-frame clones, and not every one. Here the sample spans some 95,000 clones, around 86% being singletons. The sample was blood. The receptors derive from a person aged 18 to 70 in good health.

This sequence joins TRBV5-1 and TRBJ1-1, with D unclear. V gave up 7 bases and J gave up 0 bases, with 13 bases separating them. This CDR3 is 14 amino acids long. Germline V lookup: CDR1 SGHRS, CDR2 YFSETQ. This CDR3 reads CASALVGMNTEAFF. DNA for the CDR3: TGCGCCAGCGCTCTGGTGGGGATGAACACTGAAGCTTTCTTT.

The V call is TRBV5-1, the J call TRBJ2-5, with D unresolved. CDR1 SGHRS and CDR2 YFSETQ come from the germline V gene. V lost 4 bases and J 0 bases, leaving 13 bases between the germline ends. This CDR3 comprises 15 residues. In DNA, the CDR3 is TGCGCCAGCAGCGTCGGACCCGGGTACCAAGAGACCCAGTACTTC. Protein product: CASSVGPGYQETQYF.

The chain recombines TRBV6-6 with TRBJ1-1, with 8 bases aligning to TRBD1. CDR3 length: 15 amino acids. After removal of 5 bases from V and 1 base from J, the junction contained 6 bases not matched to a gene. Looked up from germline, CDR1 is MNHNY and CDR2 is SVGAGI (reference sequence). In DNA, the CDR3 is TGTGCCAGCAGTCAGACCGGGACAGGGAACACTGAAGCTTTCTTT. The encoded protein is CASSQTGTGNTEAFF.

The chain has TRBV5-4 and TRBJ1-2; D call uncertain. Germline V CDR1 and CDR2: SGHNT, YYREEE (reference sequence). V shed 1 base and J shed 6 bases, with 10 bases lying between them. The CDR3 covers 13 residues. The DNA of the CDR3 is TGTGCCAGCAGCTTGAACAGACCCGATGGCTACACCTTC. The encoded protein is CASSLNRPDGYTF.

The chain carries TRBV5-1 and TRBJ1-6, with a weak D call TRBD1 (6 bases). The CDR3 has 14 residues. CDR1 SGHRS and CDR2 YFSETQ come from the germline V gene. V lost 3 bases and J 7 bases, leaving 11 bases between the germline ends. This chain's CDR3 is CASSWGAGNSPLHF. The CDR3 nucleotides read TGCGCCAGCAGCTGGGGGGCAGGGAATTCACCCCTCCACTTT.

A single count supports this clone. CDR3 region: CASSQGTAQGNEQFF. The CDR3 coding sequence is TGTGCCAGCAGCCAGGGGACAGCCCAGGGGAATGAGCAGTTCTTC. This chain joins TRBV16 and TRBJ2-1, with TRBD1 matching 7 bases. CDR3 length equals 15 residues. Germline values: CDR1 KGHSY, CDR2 FQNENV. Trimming removed 3 bases from V and 7 bases from J; junction bases left unmatched: 9.

The count of this clone is one. The V call is TRBV20-1, the J call TRBJ1-1; D uncertain. Germline CDR1 and CDR2: DFQATT and SNEGSKA (reference sequence). CDR3 length: 11 amino acids. Trimming took 5 bases from V and 4 from J, leaving 8 bases between them. The chain's CDR3 is CSADLGTEAFF. As DNA, the CDR3 is TGCAGTGCTGATTTGGGCACTGAAGCTTTCTTT.

The chain couples TRBV27 to TRBJ1-1; D is unresolved. CDR1 is MNHEY, CDR2 SMNVEV, per germline (reference sequence). V lost 4 bases and J 5 bases, leaving 14 bases between the germline ends. This CDR3 has 14 residues. Here the CDR3 reads CASSSYQGETEAFF. CDR3 bases: TGTGCCAGCAGTTCCTACCAAGGAGAGACTGAAGCTTTCTTT.

The chain employs TRBV5-6 and TRBJ2-7; TRBD2 matches 9 bases. CDR3 length equals 15 residues. The germline V gene encodes CDR1 SGHDT and CDR2 YYEEEE. Trimming took 1 base from V and 0 from J; bases not matched to a gene: 2. The CDR3: CASSLPGLASYEQYF. As DNA, the CDR3 is TGTGCCAGCAGCTTGCCGGGACTAGCCTCCTACGAGCAGTACTTC.

CDR3 nucleotide sequence: TGTGCCAGCAGTCGGACAGGGTCGGACGGAAACACCATATATTTT. Its protein product is CASSRTGSDGNTIYF. The rearrangement links TRBV6-6 to TRBJ1-3, with TRBD1 matching over 8 bases. V was clipped by 5 bases and J by 4 bases; unmatched bases: 7. The CDR3 is 15 residues long. Germline CDR1 and CDR2: MNHNY and SVGAGI (reference sequence).

V usage is TRBV5-1 and J usage is TRBJ2-7, with D possibly being TRBD1 or TRBD2 (5 bases each). The CDR3 consists of 15 residues. The germline CDR1 and CDR2 sequences are SGHRS and YFSETQ. V was trimmed by 5 bases and J by 7 bases, leaving 22 bases between them. CDR3 sequence: CASSFAGTGYGEQYF. The DNA for the CDR3 is TGCGCCAGCAGTTTCGCCGGGACGGGGTACGGGGAGCAGTACTTC. The whole variable domain, filled in from reference TRBV5-1 and TRBJ2-7, reads KAGVTQTPRYLIKTRGQQVTLSCSPISGHRSVSWYQQTPGQGLQFLFEYFSETQRNKGNFPGRFSGRQFSNSRSEMNVSTLELGDSALYLCASSFAGTGYGEQYFGPGTRLTVT.

V is TRBV11-2 and J is TRBJ2-7; maybe TRBD2 (6 bases). Germline V gene data show CDR1 as SGHAT and CDR2 as FQNNGV. The CDR3 has 14 amino acids. The V and J ends lost 1 base and 7 bases respectively, with 14 bases between them. The DNA for the CDR3 is TGTGCCAGCAGCTTAGTCGGGCGGGACGGGGAGCAGTACTTC. Amino acid sequence: CASSLVGRDGEQYF.

CDR3 sequence (DNA): TGCGCCAGCAGTCAATCGGGGAGAAAGACCCAGTACTTC. Translation: CASSQSGRKTQYF. The V and J genes are TRBV23-1 and TRBJ2-5, with D perhaps TRBD2 (5 bases). TRBV23-1 is filed as an ORF, its function uncertain. With 0 bases removed from V and 6 bases from J, the gap between germline ends came to 8 bases. The CDR3 is 13 amino acids.

The CDR3: CAWSDRLPYTEAFF. CDR3 DNA sequence: TGTGCCTGGAGTGACAGGTTGCCCTATACTGAAGCTTTCTTT. The rearrangement uses TRBV30 and TRBJ1-1, with D tentatively TRBD1 (5 bases). Germline loops: CDR1 GTSNPN, CDR2 SVGIG (reference sequence). The CDR3 has 14 residues. V gave up 1 base and J gave up 5 bases, with 14 bases separating them. The full variable domain, completed using reference TRBV30 and TRBJ1-1, is SQTIHQWPATLVQPVGSPLSLECTVEGTSNPNLYWYRQAAGRGLQLLFYSVGIGQISSEVPQNLSASRPQDRQFILSSKKLLLSDSGFYLCAWSDRLPYTEAFFGQGTRLTVV.

The gene calls are TRBV11-2 and TRBJ2-5; D is ambiguous. Germline V CDR1 and CDR2: SGHAT, FQNNGV. Trimming left V 3 bases short and J 5 bases short, with 10 bases between. This CDR3 has 13 residues. The CDR3 loop is CASSFRFGETQYF. The CDR3 region has the DNA TGTGCCAGCAGCTTTAGGTTTGGGGAGACCCAGTACTTC.

The chain uses TRBV6-1 and TRBJ1-1; maybe TRBD1 (5 bases). This CDR3 region has 12 residues. Per the germline V gene, CDR1 is MNHNS and CDR2 is SASEGT. V was clipped by 6 bases and J by 5 bases, with 10 bases between them. As DNA, the CDR3 is TGTGCCAGCAGCCGACGACAGACTGAAGCTTTCTTT. It encodes CASSRRQTEAFF.

This chain uses TRBV5-1 with TRBJ2-5; 10 positions agree with TRBD1. This CDR3 region has 16 residues. The germline gives CDR1 SGHRS, CDR2 YFSETQ. The ends lost 4 bases at V and 5 bases at J; junction bases unmatched: 11. The CDR3 DNA sequence: TGCGCCAGCAGCCGCGCCACGGGACAGGGGCGGGAGACCCAGTACTTC. This encodes CASSRATGQGRETQYF. The whole variable domain, remainder taken from reference TRBV5-1 and TRBJ2-5, is KAGVTQTPRYLIKTRGQQVTLSCSPISGHRSVSWYQQTPGQGLQFLFEYFSETQRNKGNFPGRFSGRQFSNSRSEMNVSTLELGDSALYLCASSRATGQGRETQYFGPGTRLLVL.

In its sample, this clone was seen a few times. This chain joins TRBV5-4 and TRBJ2-1, with 7 bases fitting TRBD2. The ends lost 5 bases at V and 4 bases at J; junction bases unmatched: 6. The CDR3 consists of 14 residues. The germline gives CDR1 SGHNT, CDR2 YYREEE (reference sequence). The CDR3 region is CASSRDYGYNEQFF. The CDR3 DNA sequence: TGTGCCAGCAGTCGGGACTACGGTTACAATGAGCAGTTCTTC.

The chain is built from TRBV5-1 and TRBJ2-2; D is ambiguous. Germline-derived CDR1 and CDR2 are SGHRS and YFSETQ. The CDR3 loop spans 13 amino acids. Trimming left V 4 bases short and J 5 bases short, with 9 bases between. The CDR3 DNA reads TGCGCCAGCAGCGAAAGAGAGACCGGGGAGCTGTTTTTT. Amino acids: CASSERETGELFF.

This chain links TRBV9 with TRBJ2-7; D could derive from TRBD1 or TRBD2 (5 bases each). From germline, CDR1 is SGDLS and CDR2 YYNGEE. The germline V and J ends were trimmed by 3 bases and 0 bases, with 13 bases remaining between them. This CDR3 is built from 15 residues. The CDR3 sequence: CASSGGGGGSYEQYF. The CDR3 DNA sequence: TGTGCCAGCAGCGGAGGAGGTGGGGGCTCCTACGAGCAGTACTTC.

The gene calls are TRBV5-4 and TRBJ2-3; 8 positions agree with TRBD2. Germline V lookup: CDR1 SGHNT, CDR2 YYREEE (reference sequence). The CDR3 totals 17 residues. J was trimmed by 5 bases and V by 3 bases; bases with no gene match: 14. CDR3 DNA sequence: TGTGCCAGCAGCTCCGAATGGAGCGTAGCGGGGCTAGATACGCAGTATTTT. Protein: CASSSEWSVAGLDTQYF.

The chain joins TRBV7-6 to TRBJ1-3; a possible D gene is TRBD1 (5 bases). Per the germline V gene, CDR1 is SGHVS and CDR2 is FNYEAQ. The V and J ends lost 1 base and 0 bases respectively, with 16 bases between them. This CDR3 contains 18 residues. Written as DNA, the CDR3 is TGTGCCAGCAGCTTAGAATTAGCCAGGGCCAACTCTGGAAACACCATATATTTT. Translating gives CASSLELARANSGNTIYF.

This clone has just one count. The V and J genes are TRBV2 and TRBJ1-4; the D gene is possibly TRBD1 (6 bases). The CDR3 sequence is 11 residues long. V was shortened by 8 bases and J by 14 bases, with 15 bases between the two germline ends. Germline CDR1 and CDR2: SNHLY and FYNNEI. CDR3 coding DNA: TGTGCCAGCGAGGGGGGCGGTGGGCTGTTTTTT. Its protein is CASEGGGGLFF.

The CDR3 sequence: CASSLVQPRSGANVLTF. The DNA for the CDR3 is TGCGCCAGCAGCTTGGTCCAGCCCCGCTCTGGGGCCAACGTCCTGACTTTC. This sequence joins TRBV5-1 and TRBJ2-6; D is unresolved. The CDR3 loop spans 17 amino acids. Germline loops: CDR1 SGHRS, CDR2 YFSETQ. Between the trimmed V and J ends, which lost 0 bases and 0 bases, there was a span of 10 bases.

The CDR3 protein is CASSFRQGTSGNTIYF. As DNA, the CDR3 is TGTGCCAGTAGTTTTCGCCAGGGGACCTCTGGAAACACCATATATTTT. The J gene is TRBJ1-3, the V gene TRBV19, with TRBD1 as a possible D gene (6 bases). Germline assignment: CDR1 LNHDA and CDR2 SQIVND (reference sequence). The CDR3 length is 16 residues. The V and J ends lost 5 bases and 0 bases respectively, with 14 bases between them.

The rearrangement links TRBV15 to TRBJ2-5; D uncertain. This CDR3 has 14 amino acids. The germline CDR1 and CDR2 sequences are LNHNV and YYDKDF (reference sequence). Trimming took 9 bases from V and 2 from J, leaving 16 bases between them. The CDR3 DNA sequence: TGTGCCACGTACGTCGGTGGTACACAAGAGACCCAGTACTTC. Translated: CATYVGGTQETQYF.

The chain couples TRBV7-3 to TRBJ2-5, with D possibly called TRBD1 or TRBD2 (7 bases each). Trimming removed 5 bases at V and 5 bases at J, with 18 bases between. The CDR3 is made up of 15 amino acids. The V gene's germline CDR1 is SGHTA and CDR2 FQGTGA. The CDR3 DNA follows: TGTGCCAGCAGCCCCCAGGGGGGGGGCCTGGAGACCCAGTACTTC. This codes for CASSPQGGGLETQYF.